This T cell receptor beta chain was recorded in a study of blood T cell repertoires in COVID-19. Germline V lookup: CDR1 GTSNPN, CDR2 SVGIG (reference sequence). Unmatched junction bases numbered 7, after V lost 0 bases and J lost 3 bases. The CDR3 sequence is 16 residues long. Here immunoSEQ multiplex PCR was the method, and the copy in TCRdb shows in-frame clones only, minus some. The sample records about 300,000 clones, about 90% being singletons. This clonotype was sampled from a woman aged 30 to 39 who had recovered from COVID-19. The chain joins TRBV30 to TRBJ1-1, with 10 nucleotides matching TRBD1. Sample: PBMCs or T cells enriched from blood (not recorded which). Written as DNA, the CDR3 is TGTGCCTGGAGTGTAGGGACAGGGGTGATGGACACTGAAGCTTTCTTT. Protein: CAWSVGTGVMDTEAFF.